The 16 T cell receptor beta chains below all came from one sample that was sequenced in a study of CD8 T cells in Susac syndrome. Random hexamers were used to reverse transcribe an amount of about 0.45 to 1 ug RNA. Via MiXCR, TCRdb re-called the immunoSEQ multiplex PCR reads, giving one row per CDR3 protein. This repertoire shows roughly 200,000 distinct CDR3 sequences, roughly 94% found once; its top ten account for around 0.1%. Sequencing used CD4+ T cells from PBMCs. The source is a human donor in good health.

This chain links TRBV11-2 with TRBJ2-7; weak D call: TRBD1 (5 bases). In germline, CDR1 is SGHAT, CDR2 FQNNGV. The CDR3 is 14 amino acids. Trimming shortened V by 5 bases and J by 2 bases, and 13 bases separated the two germline ends. The CDR3 loop is CASSPPGRPYEQYV. Written as DNA, the CDR3 is TGTGCCAGCAGCCCCCCAGGGCGACCCTACGAGCAGTACGTC.

CDR3 in amino acids: CASGLRASGETQYF. CDR3 DNA sequence: TGTGCCAGCGGTCTTAGGGCTAGCGGAGAGACCCAGTACTTC. The chain employs TRBV12-3 or TRBV12-4 and TRBJ2-5, with 7 bases aligning to TRBD2. J gave up 4 bases and V 8 bases, and 10 bases lay outside the gene matches. This CDR3 is 14 amino acids long.

The table lists this clonotype with a count of one. CDR3: CASSPGLAGEQFF. The CDR3 DNA is TGTGCCAGCAGCCCGGGACTAGCGGGGGAGCAGTTCTTC. The chain joins TRBV3-1 to TRBJ2-1, with 13 nucleotides matching TRBD2. This CDR3 spans 13 amino acids. The germline V gene encodes CDR1 LGHDT and CDR2 YNNKEL (reference sequence). The V segment lost 4 bases and the J segment 10 bases; nucleotides outside the gene matches: 1.

The chain combines TRBV3-1 with TRBJ2-7, with a possible D match to TRBD1 (6 bases). The germline V gene encodes CDR1 LGHDT and CDR2 YNNKEL (reference sequence). V gave up 4 bases and J gave up 4 bases, with 11 bases separating them. The CDR3 is 13 residues long. For the CDR3, the DNA is TGTGCCAGCAGCCTCGGGACAAAATACGAGCAGTACTTC. It encodes CASSLGTKYEQYF.

The V gene is TRBV7-8, the J gene TRBJ1-1; TRBD1 aligns across 10 bases. CDR1 is SGHVS and CDR2 is FQNEAQ in the germline V gene. This CDR3 is 14 amino acids long. The trim removed 3 bases at V and 4 bases at J, leaving 2 bases unmatched. The CDR3 loop is CASSLGQGSTEAFF. In DNA, the CDR3 is TGTGCCAGCAGCTTGGGACAGGGGAGCACTGAAGCTTTCTTT.

The chain is built from TRBV5-1 and TRBJ1-1; no clear D. The CDR3 consists of 14 residues. From germline, CDR1 is SGHRS and CDR2 YFSETQ. Trimming cost V 1 base and J 4 bases, with 11 bases left between them. The CDR3 region has the DNA TGCGCCAGCAGCTTGAGTGGGCCAGTCACTGAAGCTTTCTTT. Its protein product is CASSLSGPVTEAFF. Based on the CDR3 plus reference TRBV5-1 and TRBJ1-1, the full variable domain is KAGVTQTPRYLIKTRGQQVTLSCSPISGHRSVSWYQQTPGQGLQFLFEYFSETQRNKGNFPGRFSGRQFSNSRSEMNVSTLELGDSALYLCASSLSGPVTEAFFGQGTRLTVV.

This clonotype is a singleton in its sample. The genes are TRBV27 and TRBJ2-1; tentative D call: TRBD2 (6 bases). The CDR3 consists of 15 residues. Trimming removed 0 bases from V and 7 bases from J, with 13 bases in between. The germline gives CDR1 MNHEY, CDR2 SMNVEV (reference sequence). CDR3 bases: TGTGCCAGCAGTTTATCGCGGGGCGTAGGTAATGAGCAGTTCTTC. Amino acid sequence: CASSLSRGVGNEQFF.

The chain uses TRBV6-5 and TRBJ1-2; no clear D. The V gene's germline CDR1 is MNHEY and CDR2 SVGAGI. The CDR3 length is 13 residues. The V end lost 7 bases, the J end lost 8 bases, and 17 bases lay between the germline ends. The DNA of the CDR3 is TGTGCCAGCACCTTTACCCAAAACTCGGGCTACACCTTC. It translates to CASTFTQNSGYTF.

Written as DNA, the CDR3 is TGTGCCAGCTCACCTGTCAGGGCAGGGAGGAACACTGAAGCTTTCTTT. It yields the protein CASSPVRAGRNTEAFF. The genes are TRBV18 and TRBJ1-1, with a tentative D call TRBD1 (5 bases). Germline V gives CDR1 KGHSH, CDR2 LQKENI. The V and J ends lost 3 bases and 1 base respectively, with 15 bases between them. CDR3 length: 16 amino acids.

The chain uses TRBV28 and TRBJ1-4; a possible D gene is TRBD1 (6 bases). The ends were cut back, 3 bases at V and 7 bases at J, with 12 bases in the middle. The CDR3 spans 14 residues. Germline V gene sequence: CDR1 MDHEN, CDR2 SYDVKM. The CDR3 is CASSFGGVVEKLFF. CDR3 DNA: TGTGCCAGCAGTTTTGGGGGCGTAGTTGAAAAACTGTTTTTT.

The V gene is TRBV5-1, the J gene TRBJ2-5; D not resolved. With 2 bases removed from V and 5 bases from J, the gap between germline ends came to 13 bases. This CDR3 has 14 amino acids. Germline CDR1 reads SGHRS; CDR2 reads YFSETQ. The CDR3 spells CASSLKPPEETQYF. The CDR3 DNA reads as TGCGCCAGCAGCTTAAAACCGCCTGAGGAGACCCAGTACTTC.

The chain carries TRBV7-9 and TRBJ1-1; D gene uncertain. The CDR3 covers 14 residues. CDR1 SEHNR and CDR2 FQNEAQ come from the germline V gene (reference sequence). V was pared by 4 bases and J by 4 bases, with 13 bases between. CDR3 protein: CASSSPRAGTEAFF. The CDR3, as DNA: TGTGCCAGCAGCTCCCCACGGGCCGGCACTGAAGCTTTCTTT.

V usage is TRBV20-1 and J usage is TRBJ2-1, with TRBD1 as a possible D gene (5 bases). CDR3 length equals 14 residues. The V end lost 1 base, the J end lost 2 bases, and 9 bases lay between the germline ends. CDR1 and CDR2 (germline): DFQATT, SNEGSKA (reference sequence). For the CDR3, the DNA is TGCAGTGCTAGAGGGCAGGGAACCTACAATGAGCAGTTCTTC. Protein sequence: CSARGQGTYNEQFF.

This clonotype was seen a single time. The chain joins TRBV28 to TRBJ2-6; D is unresolved. Per germline, CDR1 MDHEN and CDR2 SYDVKM. With 3 bases removed from V and 4 bases from J, the gap between germline ends came to 10 bases. The CDR3 runs 15 residues. CDR3 sequence (DNA): TGTGCCAGCAGTTTTACGAGAACCGGGGCCAACGTCCTGACTTTC. It encodes CASSFTRTGANVLTF. The whole variable domain, remainder taken from reference TRBV28 and TRBJ2-6, is DVKVTQSSRYLVKRTGEKVFLECVQDMDHENMFWYRQDPGLGLRLIYFSYDVKMKEKGDIPEGYSVSREKKERFSLILESASTNQTSMYLCASSFTRTGANVLTFGAGSRLTVL.

The chain uses TRBV27 and TRBJ2-1; D ambiguous. V was pared by 4 bases and J by 3 bases, with 4 bases between. Germline V gene sequence: CDR1 MNHEY, CDR2 SMNVEV (reference sequence). CDR3 length equals 12 residues. CDR3 sequence: CASSYGYNEQFF. The CDR3 DNA follows: TGTGCCAGCAGTTACGGCTACAATGAGCAGTTCTTC.

V and J are TRBV5-4 and TRBJ2-4; D possibly corresponds to TRBD1 (6 bases). Germline V gene data show CDR1 as SGHNT and CDR2 as YYREEE (reference sequence). The CDR3 is 13 amino acids. The V and J ends lost 4 bases and 12 bases respectively, with 17 bases between them. The CDR3 nucleotides are TGTGCCAGCAGCCTGGACTTCGGACAGACTCAGTACTTC. Translated: CASSLDFGQTQYF.